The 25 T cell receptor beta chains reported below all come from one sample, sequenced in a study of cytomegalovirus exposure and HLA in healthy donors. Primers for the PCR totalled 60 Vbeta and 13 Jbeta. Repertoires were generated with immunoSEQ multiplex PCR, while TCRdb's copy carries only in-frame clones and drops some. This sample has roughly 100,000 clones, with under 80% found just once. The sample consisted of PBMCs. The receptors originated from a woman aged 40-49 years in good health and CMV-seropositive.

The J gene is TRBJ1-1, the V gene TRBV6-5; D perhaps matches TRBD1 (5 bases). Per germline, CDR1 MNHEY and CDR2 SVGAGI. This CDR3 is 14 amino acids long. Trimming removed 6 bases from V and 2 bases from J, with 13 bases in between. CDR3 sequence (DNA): TGTGCCAGCAGACTACGGGGGATAAACACTGAAGCTTTCTTT. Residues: CASRLRGINTEAFF.

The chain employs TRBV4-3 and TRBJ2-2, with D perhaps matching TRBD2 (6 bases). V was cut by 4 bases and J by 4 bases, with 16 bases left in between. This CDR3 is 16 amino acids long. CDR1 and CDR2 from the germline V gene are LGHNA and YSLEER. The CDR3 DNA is TGCGCCAGCAGCCCCATTGGAGGGTTGGGCACCGGGGAGCTGTTTTTT. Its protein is CASSPIGGLGTGELFF.

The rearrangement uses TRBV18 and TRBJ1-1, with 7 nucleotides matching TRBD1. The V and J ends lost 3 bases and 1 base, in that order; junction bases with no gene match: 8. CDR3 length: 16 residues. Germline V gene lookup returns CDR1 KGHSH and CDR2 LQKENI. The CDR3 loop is CASSPNGAGGNTEAFF. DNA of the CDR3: TGTGCCAGCTCACCCAATGGGGCAGGGGGGAACACTGAAGCTTTCTTT. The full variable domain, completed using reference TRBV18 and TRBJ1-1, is NAGVMQNPRHLVRRRGQEARLRCSPMKGHSHVYWYRQLPEEGLKFMVYLQKENIIDESGMPKERFSAEFPKEGPSILRIQQVVRGDSAAYFCASSPNGAGGNTEAFFGQGTRLTVV.

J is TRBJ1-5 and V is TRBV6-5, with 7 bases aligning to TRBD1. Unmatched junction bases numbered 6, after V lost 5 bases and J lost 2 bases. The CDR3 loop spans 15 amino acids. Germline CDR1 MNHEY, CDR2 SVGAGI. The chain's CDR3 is CASSAGTGGNQPQHF. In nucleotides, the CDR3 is TGTGCCAGCAGTGCTGGAACAGGGGGCAATCAGCCCCAGCATTTT.

The DNA of the CDR3 is TGTGCCAGCAGCCCCCCGCGGAGCGCCTACGAGCAGTACTTC. This translates into CASSPPRSAYEQYF. The gene calls are TRBV11-3 and TRBJ2-7; no clear D. Germline-derived CDR1 and CDR2 are SGHNT and YENEEA. This CDR3 comprises 14 residues. The germline V and J ends were trimmed by 5 bases and 2 bases, with 13 bases remaining between them.

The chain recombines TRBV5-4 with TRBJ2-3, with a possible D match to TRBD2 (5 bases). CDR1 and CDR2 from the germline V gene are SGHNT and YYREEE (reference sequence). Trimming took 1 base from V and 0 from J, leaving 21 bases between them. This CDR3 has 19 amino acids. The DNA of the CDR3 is TGTGCCAGCAGCTTGATCAACACCCGGGGTTGGGTGAGCACAGATACGCAGTATTTT. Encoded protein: CASSLINTRGWVSTDTQYF.

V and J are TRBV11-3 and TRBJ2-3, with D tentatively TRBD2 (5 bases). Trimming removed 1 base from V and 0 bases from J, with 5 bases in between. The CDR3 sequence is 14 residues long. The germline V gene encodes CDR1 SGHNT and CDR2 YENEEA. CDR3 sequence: CASSLGTSTDTQYF. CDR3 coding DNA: TGTGCCAGCAGCTTAGGGACTAGCACAGATACGCAGTATTTT.

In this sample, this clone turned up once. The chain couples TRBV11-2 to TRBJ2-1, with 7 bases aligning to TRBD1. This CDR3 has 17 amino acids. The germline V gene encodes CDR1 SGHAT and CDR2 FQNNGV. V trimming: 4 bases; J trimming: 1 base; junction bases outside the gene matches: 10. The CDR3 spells CASSSRQGDLSYNEQFF. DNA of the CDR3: TGTGCCAGCAGCTCAAGACAGGGAGATTTGTCCTACAATGAGCAGTTCTTC.

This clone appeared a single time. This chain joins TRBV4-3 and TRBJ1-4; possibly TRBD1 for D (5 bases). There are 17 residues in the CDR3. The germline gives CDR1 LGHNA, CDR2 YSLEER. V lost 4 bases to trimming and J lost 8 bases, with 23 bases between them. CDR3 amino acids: CASSPSSSRGGVEKLFF. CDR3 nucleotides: TGCGCCAGCAGCCCAAGCTCATCACGCGGGGGGGTGGAAAAACTGTTTTTT.

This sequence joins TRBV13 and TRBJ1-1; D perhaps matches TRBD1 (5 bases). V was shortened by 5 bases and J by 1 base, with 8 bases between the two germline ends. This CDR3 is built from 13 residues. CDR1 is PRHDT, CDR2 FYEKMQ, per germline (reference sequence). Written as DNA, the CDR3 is TGTGCCAGCAGCCCGACAGAGAACACTGAAGCTTTCTTT. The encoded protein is CASSPTENTEAFF.

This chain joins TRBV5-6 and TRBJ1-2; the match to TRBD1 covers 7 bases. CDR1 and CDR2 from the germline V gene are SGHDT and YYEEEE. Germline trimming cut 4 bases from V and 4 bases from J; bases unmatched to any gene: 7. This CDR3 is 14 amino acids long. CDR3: CASSPRDSVYGYTF. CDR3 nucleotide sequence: TGTGCCAGCAGCCCCCGGGACAGCGTCTATGGCTACACCTTC.

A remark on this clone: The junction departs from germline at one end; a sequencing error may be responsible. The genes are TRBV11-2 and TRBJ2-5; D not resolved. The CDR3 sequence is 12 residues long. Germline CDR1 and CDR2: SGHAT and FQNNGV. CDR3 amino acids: CASSPNQETQYF. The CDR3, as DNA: TGTGCCAGCAGCCCGAACCAGGAGACCCAGTACTTC.

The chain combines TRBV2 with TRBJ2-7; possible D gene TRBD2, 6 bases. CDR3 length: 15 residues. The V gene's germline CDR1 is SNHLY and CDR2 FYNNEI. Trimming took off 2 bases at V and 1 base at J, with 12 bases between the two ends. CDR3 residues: CASSELLGRSYEQYF. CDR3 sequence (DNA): TGTGCCAGCAGTGAACTCCTCGGGAGATCCTACGAGCAGTACTTC.

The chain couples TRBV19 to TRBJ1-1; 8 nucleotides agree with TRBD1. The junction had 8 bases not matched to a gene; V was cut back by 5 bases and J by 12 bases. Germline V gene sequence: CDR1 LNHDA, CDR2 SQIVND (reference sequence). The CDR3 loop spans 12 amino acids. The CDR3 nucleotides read TGTGCCAGTAGTCCGAGGACAGGGTTGACTTTCTTT. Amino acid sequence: CASSPRTGLTFF.

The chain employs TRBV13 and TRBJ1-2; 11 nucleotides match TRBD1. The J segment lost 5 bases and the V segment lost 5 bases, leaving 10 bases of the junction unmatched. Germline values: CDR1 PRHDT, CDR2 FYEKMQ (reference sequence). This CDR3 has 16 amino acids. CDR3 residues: CASSPPWTGGSYGYTF. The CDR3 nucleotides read TGTGCCAGCAGCCCCCCCTGGACAGGGGGCTCGTATGGCTACACCTTC.

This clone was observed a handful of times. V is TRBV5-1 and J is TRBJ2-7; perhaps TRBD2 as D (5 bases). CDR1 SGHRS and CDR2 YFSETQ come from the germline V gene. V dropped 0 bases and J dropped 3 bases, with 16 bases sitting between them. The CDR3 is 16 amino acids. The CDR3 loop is CASSLEYDGKGYEQYF. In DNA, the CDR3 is TGCGCCAGCAGCTTGGAGTACGACGGGAAGGGCTACGAGCAGTACTTC.

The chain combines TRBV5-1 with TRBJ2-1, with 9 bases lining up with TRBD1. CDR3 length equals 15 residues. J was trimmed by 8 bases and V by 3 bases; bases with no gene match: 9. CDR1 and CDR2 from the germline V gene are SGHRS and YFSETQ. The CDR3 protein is CASSSFGQGRDEQFF. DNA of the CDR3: TGCGCCAGCAGCTCATTCGGACAGGGGAGGGATGAGCAGTTCTTC.

In DNA, the CDR3 is TGCGCCAGCAGCCTCTTGGGGGGAGTGAACTATGGCTACACCTTC. Encoded protein: CASSLLGGVNYGYTF. The rearrangement uses TRBV4-1 and TRBJ1-2; maybe TRBD1 (5 bases). CDR1 is MGHRA, CDR2 YSYEKL, per germline. The V end lost 4 bases, the J end lost 2 bases, and 14 bases lay between the germline ends. The CDR3 runs to 15 residues.

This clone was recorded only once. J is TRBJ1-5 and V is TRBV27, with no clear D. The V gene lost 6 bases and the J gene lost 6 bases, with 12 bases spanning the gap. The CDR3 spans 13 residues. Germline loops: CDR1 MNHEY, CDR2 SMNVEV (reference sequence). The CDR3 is CASSLFVGQPQHF. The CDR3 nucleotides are TGTGCCAGCAGCCTCTTTGTCGGTCAGCCCCAGCATTTT.

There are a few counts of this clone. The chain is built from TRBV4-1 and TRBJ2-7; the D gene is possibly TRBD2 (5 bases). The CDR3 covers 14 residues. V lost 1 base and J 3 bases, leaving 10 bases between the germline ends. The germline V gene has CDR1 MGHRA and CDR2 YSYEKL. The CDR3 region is CASSQVGGFYEQYF. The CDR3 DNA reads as TGCGCCAGCAGCCAAGTTGGAGGTTTCTACGAGCAGTACTTC.

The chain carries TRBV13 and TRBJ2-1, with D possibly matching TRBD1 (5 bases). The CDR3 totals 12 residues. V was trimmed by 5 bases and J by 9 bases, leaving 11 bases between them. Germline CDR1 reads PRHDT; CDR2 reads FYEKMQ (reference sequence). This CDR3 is CASSPFQGEQFF. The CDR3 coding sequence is TGTGCCAGCAGCCCATTCCAGGGTGAGCAGTTCTTC.

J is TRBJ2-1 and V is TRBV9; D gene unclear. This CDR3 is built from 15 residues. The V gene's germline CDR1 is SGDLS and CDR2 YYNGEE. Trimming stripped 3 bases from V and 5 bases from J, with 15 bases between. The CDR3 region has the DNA TGTGCCAGCAGCGGCCTCATTCAGGCCGACAATGAGCAGTTCTTC. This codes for CASSGLIQADNEQFF.

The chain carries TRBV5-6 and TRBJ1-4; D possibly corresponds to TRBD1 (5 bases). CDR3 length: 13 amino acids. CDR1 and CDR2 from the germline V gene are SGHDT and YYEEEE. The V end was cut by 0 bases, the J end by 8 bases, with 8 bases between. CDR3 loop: CASSLVRGEKLFF. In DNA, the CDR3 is TGTGCCAGCAGCTTGGTCCGGGGGGAAAAACTGTTTTTT.

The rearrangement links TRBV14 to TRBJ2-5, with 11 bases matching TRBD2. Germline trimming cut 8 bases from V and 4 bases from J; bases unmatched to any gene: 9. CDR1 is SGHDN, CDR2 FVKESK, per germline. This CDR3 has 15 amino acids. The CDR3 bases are TGTGCCAGCTCGGCCTGGCTAGCGGGAGGAGAGACCCAGTACTTC. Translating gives CASSAWLAGGETQYF.

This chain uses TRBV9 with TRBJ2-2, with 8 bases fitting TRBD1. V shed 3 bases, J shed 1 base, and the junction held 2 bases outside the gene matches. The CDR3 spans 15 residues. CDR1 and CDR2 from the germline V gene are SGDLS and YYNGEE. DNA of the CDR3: TGTGCCAGCAGCGGGGGACAGGAGAACACCGGGGAGCTGTTTTTT. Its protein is CASSGGQENTGELFF.